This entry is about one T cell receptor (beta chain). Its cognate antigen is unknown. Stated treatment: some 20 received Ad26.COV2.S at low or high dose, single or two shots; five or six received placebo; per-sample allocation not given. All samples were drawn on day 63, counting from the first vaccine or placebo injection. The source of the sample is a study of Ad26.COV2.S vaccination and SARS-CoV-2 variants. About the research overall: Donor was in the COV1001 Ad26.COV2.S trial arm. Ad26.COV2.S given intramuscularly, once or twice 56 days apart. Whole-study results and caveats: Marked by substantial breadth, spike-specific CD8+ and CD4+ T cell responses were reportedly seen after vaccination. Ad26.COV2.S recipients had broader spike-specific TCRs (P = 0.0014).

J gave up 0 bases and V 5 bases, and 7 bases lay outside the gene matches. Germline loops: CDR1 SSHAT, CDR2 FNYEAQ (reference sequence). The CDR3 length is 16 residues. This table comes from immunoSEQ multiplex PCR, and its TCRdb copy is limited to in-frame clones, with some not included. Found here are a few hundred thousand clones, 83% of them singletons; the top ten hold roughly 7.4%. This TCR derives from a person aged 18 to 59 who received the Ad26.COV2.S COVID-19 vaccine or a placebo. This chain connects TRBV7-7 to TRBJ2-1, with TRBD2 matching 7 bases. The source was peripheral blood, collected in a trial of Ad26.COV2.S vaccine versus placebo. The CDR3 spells CASSRGVGSSYNEQFF. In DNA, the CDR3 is TGTGCCAGCAGCCGGGGGGTGGGGAGCTCCTACAATGAGCAGTTCTTC.